This T cell receptor (beta chain) appears in the sequencing data of a study of T cell repertoires in cytomegalovirus infection. The wider study: CMV infection and matching HLA type were both indicated by public TCR beta signatures.

TCRdb called the reads again in MiXCR, with one record for every CDR3 protein. The sample consists of about 230,000 distinct CDR3 sequences, over 20% of them appearing once. This clonotype was seen a handful of times. Its specificity is not known. Notes on the study in general: There were HLA-C-restricted CMV-specific TCR beta clonotypes dominating the ex vivo response. Cumulated frequencies of public TCR beta families served to identify carriers of CMV plus the relevant HLA.

The CDR3 contains 15 residues. The germline V and J ends were trimmed by 5 bases and 5 bases, with 19 bases remaining between them. Per germline, CDR1 SGHVS and CDR2 FQNEAQ. The sequence was collected from a human donor in good health (CMV status not recorded). Some clones in this sample may be carry-over from other donors' samples. The sequencing input was CD8+ T cells from PBMCs. The rearrangement uses TRBV7-8 and TRBJ2-7, with D perhaps matching TRBD2 (7 bases). The CDR3 loop reads CASSAGDTRINEQYF. CDR3 sequence (DNA): TGTGCCAGCAGCGCGGGGGACACGCGCATCAACGAGCAGTACTTC.